This T cell receptor (beta chain) was retrieved from a study of cytomegalovirus exposure and HLA in healthy donors. Turning to the study itself: It was reported in a later analysis that the 95 to 150 validation repertoires used the same platform as the approximately 600 first-cohort repertoires.

Method: immunoSEQ multiplex PCR; TCRdb's copy keeps in-frame clones and lacks some. The sample has under 100,000 clones, approximately 96% seen once; the top ten hold 0.78%. The CDR3 runs to 13 residues. The germline V gene has CDR1 KGHSH and CDR2 LQKENI. V shed 2 bases and J 4 bases; nucleotides not matched to a gene: 1. As concerns this clone: Its target is unknown.

Study-wide results and caveats: Cytomegalovirus status, reportedly, was diagnosed with high specificity and sensitivity by the classifier. The authors enumerated over 150 TCR beta chains as linked to cytomegalovirus. In vitro, a few CMV-associated chains proved specific for CMV antigens.

The sample comprised PBMCs. The receptor's source is a man younger than 35 in good health and CMV-seronegative. The chain joins TRBV18 to TRBJ2-7; 8 bases are a match to TRBD2. Here the CDR3 reads CASSPTSGYEQYV. In DNA, the CDR3 is TGTGCCAGCTCACCAACTAGCGGTTACGAGCAGTACGTC.